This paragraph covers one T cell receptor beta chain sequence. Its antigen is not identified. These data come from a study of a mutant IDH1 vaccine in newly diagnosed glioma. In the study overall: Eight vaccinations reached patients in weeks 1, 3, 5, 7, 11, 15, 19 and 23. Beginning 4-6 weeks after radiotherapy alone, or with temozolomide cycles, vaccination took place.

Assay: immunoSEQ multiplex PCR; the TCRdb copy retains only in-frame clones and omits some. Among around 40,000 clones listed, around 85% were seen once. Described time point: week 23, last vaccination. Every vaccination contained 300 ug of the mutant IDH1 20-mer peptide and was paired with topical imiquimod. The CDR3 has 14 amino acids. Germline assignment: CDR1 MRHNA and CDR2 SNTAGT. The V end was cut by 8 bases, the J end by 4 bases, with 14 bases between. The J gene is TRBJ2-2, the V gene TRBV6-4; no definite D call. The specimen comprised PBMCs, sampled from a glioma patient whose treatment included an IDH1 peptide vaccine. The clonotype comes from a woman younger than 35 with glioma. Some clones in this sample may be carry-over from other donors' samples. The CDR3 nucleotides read TGTGCCAGCCCCCTCGGCTTTATCACCGGGGAGCTGTTTTTT. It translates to CASPLGFITGELFF.